Below are 30 T cell receptor beta chains sequenced from a single sample in a study of T cell repertoires in cytomegalovirus infection. One entry per CDR3 protein results from TCRdb running MiXCR on the reads. This table holds about 320,000 distinct CDR3 sequences, around a tenth found once. What was sequenced was PBMCs. These receptors were obtained from a human donor in good health (CMV status not recorded). Some clones in this sample may be carry-over from other donors' samples.

This clonotype was detected ten times or more. Its ends do not fully match the called genes, so a read error is possible. This chain uses TRBV7-9 with TRBJ2-3; 8 bases are shared with TRBD1. CDR3 length equals 12 residues. The germline gives CDR1 SEHNR, CDR2 FQNEAQ (reference sequence). The CDR3 DNA reads as TGTGCCAGCAGCTTAGGACCACAGGGGGACAGCTTT. This encodes CASSLGPQGDSF.

This clonotype was counted at least ten times. V and J are TRBV10-3 and TRBJ1-1; no definite D call. V shed 1 base and J shed 1 base, with 10 bases lying between them. CDR3 length: 15 residues. The germline CDR1 and CDR2 sequences are ENHRY and SYGVKD. CDR3 sequence: CAISELRGANTEAFF. In DNA, the CDR3 is TGTGCCATCAGTGAGTTAAGAGGAGCGAACACTGAAGCTTTCTTT.

This clonotype was counted between two and nine times. This chain links TRBV4-2 with TRBJ1-6, with D tentatively TRBD1 (6 bases). Germline CDR1 reads LGHNA; CDR2 reads YNFKEQ. The CDR3 consists of 15 residues. The germline V and J ends were trimmed by 0 bases and 7 bases, with 10 bases remaining between them. CDR3 loop: CASSQDEQGNSPLHF. The CDR3 nucleotides read TGTGCCAGCAGCCAAGATGAGCAGGGGAATTCACCCCTCCACTTT.

This clonotype has a count of ten or more. J is TRBJ1-1 and V is TRBV12-3 or TRBV12-4; D is ambiguous. The CDR3 sequence is 13 residues long. The V end lost 2 bases, the J end lost 7 bases, and 11 bases lay between the germline ends. CDR3 nucleotide sequence: TGTGCCAGCAGTTTAATTCGTGGGCTTGAAGCTTTCTTT. Protein: CASSLIRGLEAFF.

The chain's CDR3 is CASSLAEGGNGYTF. The CDR3 coding sequence is TGTGCCAGCAGCTTAGCCGAGGGTGGGAATGGCTACACCTTC. The chain couples TRBV7-9 to TRBJ1-2; D not resolved. Trimming removed 0 bases at V and 6 bases at J, with 11 bases between. The CDR3 is made up of 14 amino acids. Germline V gene data show CDR1 as SEHNR and CDR2 as FQNEAQ (reference sequence).

This clonotype was observed many times. The chain has TRBV7-2 and TRBJ1-5; no clear D. The V gene's germline CDR1 is SGHTA and CDR2 FQGNSA. The CDR3 is 13 residues long. The ends were cut back, 7 bases at V and 0 bases at J, with 7 bases in the middle. This CDR3 is CASTPDSNQPQHF. DNA of the CDR3: TGTGCCAGCACCCCCGATAGCAATCAGCCCCAGCATTTT.

This clonotype occurred many times. The chain carries TRBV7-2 and TRBJ2-5; TRBD2 might be the D (5 bases). The germline V gene encodes CDR1 SGHTA and CDR2 FQGNSA. The CDR3 sequence is 15 residues long. With 6 bases removed from V and 4 bases from J, the gap between germline ends came to 18 bases. CDR3 in DNA: TGTGCCAGCAGGCCAGGCGGCGGGCTGGGAGAGACCCAGTACTTC. Protein product: CASRPGGGLGETQYF.

This rearrangement joins TRBV19 to TRBJ2-1; TRBD2 agrees at 8 bases. Germline trimming cut 8 bases from V and 8 bases from J; bases unmatched to any gene: 8. Per the germline V gene, CDR1 is LNHDA and CDR2 is SQIVND (reference sequence). There are 13 residues in the CDR3. The CDR3 DNA is TGTGCCAGTCGGGGGACTAGAGGAGATGAGCAGTTCTTC. It encodes CASRGTRGDEQFF.

J is TRBJ1-2 and V is TRBV11-2, with a weak D call TRBD1 (5 bases). This CDR3 is 16 amino acids long. Trimming took 1 base from V and 2 from J, leaving 14 bases between them. Germline loops: CDR1 SGHAT, CDR2 FQNNGV. CDR3 residues: CASSLARGTRNYGYTF. The CDR3 DNA follows: TGTGCCAGCAGCTTAGCACGCGGGACCCGCAACTATGGCTACACCTTC.

This clonotype was seen many times. The chain is built from TRBV7-6 and TRBJ1-3, with unresolved D. The CDR3 loop spans 13 amino acids. Germline CDR1 SGHVS, CDR2 FNYEAQ. Between the trimmed V and J ends, which lost 5 bases and 4 bases, there was a span of 9 bases. CDR3 in amino acids: CASSLAGGNTIYF. The CDR3 coding sequence is TGTGCCAGCAGCCTTGCGGGCGGAAACACCATATATTTT.

This clonotype has at least ten counts. This chain links TRBV7-6 with TRBJ1-1, with 8 positions matching TRBD1. The junction had 8 bases not matched to a gene; V was cut back by 5 bases and J by 3 bases. Germline CDR1 SGHVS, CDR2 FNYEAQ. This CDR3 has 15 residues. In DNA form, the CDR3 reads TGTGCCAGCAGCCCACAGGGGGGGGGATACACTGAAGCTTTCTTT. Its protein is CASSPQGGGYTEAFF.

This clonotype was detected many times. This chain joins TRBV7-2 and TRBJ1-2; TRBD1 might be the D (5 bases). V lost 1 base and J lost 2, with 14 bases in between. Germline V gene data show CDR1 as SGHTA and CDR2 as FQGNSA. This CDR3 comprises 16 residues. DNA of the CDR3: TGTGCCAGCAGCTTAGTGTCGGGAAGGACAAACTATGGCTACACCTTC. It yields the protein CASSLVSGRTNYGYTF.

This sequence joins TRBV20-1 and TRBJ1-5; D is unclear. There are 14 residues in the CDR3. Germline lookup yields CDR1 DFQATT and CDR2 SNEGSKA (reference sequence). Trimming shortened V by 6 bases and J by 1 base, and 13 bases separated the two germline ends. The CDR3 loop reads CSAPSLRSNQPQHF. Written as DNA, the CDR3 is TGCAGTGCCCCTTCATTGAGAAGCAATCAGCCCCAGCATTTT.

This clonotype appeared many times. J is TRBJ1-5 and V is TRBV27; D is undetermined. V lost 3 bases and J lost 3, with 9 bases in between. The CDR3 runs to 14 residues. Germline V gives CDR1 MNHEY, CDR2 SMNVEV (reference sequence). Here the CDR3 reads CASSLRETNQPQHF. CDR3 nucleotide sequence: TGTGCCAGCAGTTTGCGGGAAACCAATCAGCCCCAGCATTTT.

This clonotype appeared a few times. The chain is built from TRBV9 and TRBJ1-5; a weak D match, TRBD1 (5 bases). Trimming left V 0 bases short and J 0 bases short, with 7 bases between. Germline V gene data show CDR1 as SGDLS and CDR2 as YYNGEE. The CDR3 has 15 residues. The DNA of the CDR3 is TGTGCCAGCAGCGTAGGGGGGTATAGCAATCAGCCCCAGCATTTT. Protein sequence: CASSVGGYSNQPQHF. The entire variable domain, with the rest obtained from reference TRBV9 and TRBJ1-5, is as follows: DSGVTQTPKHLITATGQRVTLRCSPRSGDLSVYWYQQSLDQGLQFLIQYYNGEERAKGNILERFSAQQFPDLHSELNLSSLELGDSALYFCASSVGGYSNQPQHFGDGTRLSIL.

This clonotype came up a few times. The chain links TRBV19 to TRBJ2-1; TRBD2 matches 15 bases. Trimming cost V 3 bases and J 6 bases; bases outside gene matches: 3. Germline CDR1 is LNHDA and CDR2 is SQIVND (reference sequence). This CDR3 has 16 residues. The CDR3 coding sequence is TGTGCCAGTAGTATTGGACTAGCGGGGGGGCGCAATGAGCAGTTCTTC. Translation gives CASSIGLAGGRNEQFF.

In this sample, this clonotype turned up many times. The J gene is TRBJ1-1, the V gene TRBV28; perhaps TRBD1 as D (5 bases). Germline V gives CDR1 MDHEN, CDR2 SYDVKM. V was shortened by 3 bases and J by 4 bases, with 12 bases between the two germline ends. The CDR3 runs 14 residues. The DNA for the CDR3 is TGTGCCAGCAGTTTCGGCGGGGCGGCCACTGAAGCTTTCTTT. Its protein is CASSFGGAATEAFF.

This clonotype was detected many times. The gene calls are TRBV7-2 and TRBJ1-1; D uncertain. V was cut by 3 bases and J by 0 bases, with 8 bases left in between. The CDR3 is made up of 14 amino acids. Germline-derived CDR1 and CDR2 are SGHTA and FQGNSA. As DNA, the CDR3 is TGTGCCAGCAGCTTCGGGGTGGTGAACACTGAAGCTTTCTTT. It yields the protein CASSFGVVNTEAFF.

This clonotype was found many times. The genes are TRBV7-2 and TRBJ2-7, with D possibly matching TRBD1 (6 bases). CDR3 length: 15 residues. The V and J ends lost 3 bases and 0 bases respectively, with 12 bases between them. Germline CDR1 reads SGHTA; CDR2 reads FQGNSA. The CDR3 spells CASSFGQPASYEQYF. CDR3 in DNA: TGTGCCAGCAGCTTTGGACAGCCAGCCTCCTACGAGCAGTACTTC.

This clonotype was recorded many times. The rearrangement links TRBV4-3 to TRBJ2-7; 8 nucleotides align to TRBD1. V shed 4 bases and J 3 bases; nucleotides not matched to a gene: 8. There are 15 residues in the CDR3. In germline, CDR1 is LGHNA, CDR2 YSLEER. CDR3 residues: CASSRHDGQGYEQYF. The CDR3 DNA follows: TGCGCCAGCAGCCGGCATGATGGACAGGGCTACGAGCAGTACTTC.

This clonotype was seen many times. This chain uses TRBV5-4 with TRBJ2-2; TRBD1 agrees at 12 bases. Per the germline V gene, CDR1 is SGHNT and CDR2 is YYREEE (reference sequence). The V gene end was trimmed by 3 bases and the J gene end by 0 bases; junction bases not matched to a gene: 3. CDR3 length equals 17 residues. In DNA form, the CDR3 reads TGTGCCAGCAGCTCGGGACAGGGGGCGACGAACACCGGGGAGCTGTTTTTT. Translation gives CASSSGQGATNTGELFF.

V gene TRBV7-2 combines with J gene TRBJ1-4; D is possibly TRBD1 (6 bases). Germline V gives CDR1 SGHTA, CDR2 FQGNSA. The V and J ends lost 5 bases and 0 bases respectively, with 13 bases between them. The CDR3 contains 16 residues. CDR3 coding DNA: TGTGCCAGCAGCCGAACGACAGGCCCAACTAATGAAAAACTGTTTTTT. The encoded protein is CASSRTTGPTNEKLFF.

This clonotype was found many times. The chain has TRBV7-4 and TRBJ2-5; 8 bases map to TRBD1. The CDR3 spans 16 residues. The J segment lost 3 bases and the V segment lost 5 bases, leaving 11 bases of the junction unmatched. CDR1 and CDR2 (germline): SGHVT, SQSDAQ. This CDR3 reads CASSHRWTGLEETQYF. The CDR3 DNA reads TGTGCCAGCAGCCATAGATGGACAGGGCTAGAAGAGACCCAGTACTTC.

This clonotype has a count of ten or more. The chain joins TRBV7-2 to TRBJ1-1; D unresolved. The germline CDR1 and CDR2 sequences are SGHTA and FQGNSA. V gave up 5 bases and J gave up 1 base, with 11 bases separating them. CDR3 length: 14 residues. CDR3 amino acids: CASSKHSSNTEAFF. The CDR3 DNA follows: TGTGCCAGCAGCAAACACTCCTCGAACACTGAAGCTTTCTTT.

This clonotype appeared many times. The V gene is TRBV7-2, the J gene TRBJ1-4; no firm D call. This CDR3 comprises 16 residues. Per germline, CDR1 SGHTA and CDR2 FQGNSA. Deletions cut 0 bases from V and 6 bases from J, with 14 bases between. Written as DNA, the CDR3 is TGTGCCAGCAGCTTAGCCTTAGCGGGCACCCATGAAAAACTGTTTTTT. Its translation is CASSLALAGTHEKLFF.

This clonotype was picked up a small number of times. The chain joins TRBV6-6 to TRBJ2-7; D not resolved. The CDR3 totals 12 residues. Germline V gene sequence: CDR1 MNHNY, CDR2 SVGAGI (reference sequence). V lost 8 bases and J 3 bases, leaving 11 bases between the germline ends. The CDR3 coding sequence is TGTGCCAGCTCCCAAGAGCTCTACGAGCAGTACTTC. It is translated as CASSQELYEQYF.

This clonotype came up a few times. CDR3 in amino acids: CASSLGGQRKLFF. The CDR3 bases are TGTGCCAGCAGCTTAGGGGGACAGAGAAAACTGTTTTTT. The chain carries TRBV7-2 and TRBJ1-4; 7 nucleotides match TRBD1. J gave up 10 bases and V 1 base, and 3 bases lay outside the gene matches. The CDR3 runs to 13 residues. Germline CDR1 SGHTA, CDR2 FQGNSA.

This clonotype was detected only a few times. This rearrangement joins TRBV11-2 to TRBJ2-1; 10 bases map to TRBD2. With V trimmed by 5 bases and J by 2 bases, 9 bases remained unmatched. The CDR3 covers 17 residues. Germline CDR1 reads SGHAT; CDR2 reads FQNNGV. The CDR3 loop is CASSHPTSGAAYNEQFF. The DNA of the CDR3 is TGTGCCAGCAGCCACCCCACTAGCGGGGCCGCCTACAATGAGCAGTTCTTC. Looking up the rest from reference TRBV11-2 and TRBJ2-1 gives the full variable domain: EAGVAQSPRYKIIEKRQSVAFWCNPISGHATLYWYQQILGQGPKLLIQFQNNGVVDDSQLPKDRFSAERLKGVDSTLKIQPAKLEDSAVYLCASSHPTSGAAYNEQFFGPGTRLTVL.

This clonotype appeared many times. The chain couples TRBV7-2 to TRBJ2-7, with TRBD2 identical over 12 bases. Trimming removed 5 bases from V and 2 bases from J; junction bases left unmatched: 13. Germline CDR1 and CDR2: SGHTA and FQGNSA. The CDR3 has 18 residues. CDR3 nucleotide sequence: TGTGCCAGCAGCCGATACAGGACTAGCGGGACCAGGGCCTACGAGCAGTACTTC. Translating it yields CASSRYRTSGTRAYEQYF.

This clonotype was counted many times. The chain couples TRBV12-3 or TRBV12-4 to TRBJ2-1; 11 bases fit TRBD2. The CDR3 consists of 15 residues. V dropped 6 bases and J dropped 5; count of bases not matched to a gene: 6. DNA for the CDR3: TGTGCCAGCAGAACAACTAGCGGGGGCCACAATGAGCAGTTCTTC. Its translation: CASRTTSGGHNEQFF.